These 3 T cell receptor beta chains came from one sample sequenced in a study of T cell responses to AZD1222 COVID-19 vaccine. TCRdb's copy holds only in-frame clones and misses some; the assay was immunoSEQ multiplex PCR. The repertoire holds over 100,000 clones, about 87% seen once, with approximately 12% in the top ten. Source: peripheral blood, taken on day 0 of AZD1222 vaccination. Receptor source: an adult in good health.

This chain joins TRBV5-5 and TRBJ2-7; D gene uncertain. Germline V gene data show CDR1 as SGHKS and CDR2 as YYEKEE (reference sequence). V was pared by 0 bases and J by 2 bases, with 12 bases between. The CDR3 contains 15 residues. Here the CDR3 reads CASSLDYERPYEQYF. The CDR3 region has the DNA TGTGCCAGCAGCTTGGATTACGAGCGACCCTACGAGCAGTACTTC. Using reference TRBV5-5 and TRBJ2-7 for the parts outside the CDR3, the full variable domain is DAGVTQSPTHLIKTRGQQVTLRCSPISGHKSVSWYQQVLGQGPQFIFQYYEKEERGRGNFPDRFSARQFPNYSSELNVNALLLGDSALYLCASSLDYERPYEQYFGPGTRLTVT.

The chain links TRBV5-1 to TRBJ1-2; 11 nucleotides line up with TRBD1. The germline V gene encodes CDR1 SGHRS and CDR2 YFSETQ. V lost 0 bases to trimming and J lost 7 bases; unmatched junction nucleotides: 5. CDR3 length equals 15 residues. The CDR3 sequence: CASSLDGQGASGYTF. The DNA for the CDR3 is TGCGCCAGCAGCTTGGACGGACAGGGGGCGTCTGGCTACACCTTC.

The chain's CDR3 is CASSSGTDQETQYF. The CDR3, as DNA: TGCGCCAGCAGTTCGGGGACGGACCAAGAGACCCAGTACTTC. The chain is built from TRBV5-1 and TRBJ2-5, with D tentatively TRBD1 or TRBD2 (5 bases each). This CDR3 spans 14 amino acids. Germline values: CDR1 SGHRS, CDR2 YFSETQ. V lost 5 bases and J lost 0, with 11 bases in between.